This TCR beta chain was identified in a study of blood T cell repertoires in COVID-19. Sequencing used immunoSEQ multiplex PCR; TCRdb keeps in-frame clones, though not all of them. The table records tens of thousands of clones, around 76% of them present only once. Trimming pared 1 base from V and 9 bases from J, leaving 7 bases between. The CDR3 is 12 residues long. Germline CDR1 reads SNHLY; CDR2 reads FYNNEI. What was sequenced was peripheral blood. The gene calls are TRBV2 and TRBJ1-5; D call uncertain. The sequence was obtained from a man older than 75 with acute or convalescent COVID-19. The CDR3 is CASSEEVRPQHF. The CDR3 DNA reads TGTGCCAGCAGTGAAGAAGTTAGGCCCCAGCATTTT.